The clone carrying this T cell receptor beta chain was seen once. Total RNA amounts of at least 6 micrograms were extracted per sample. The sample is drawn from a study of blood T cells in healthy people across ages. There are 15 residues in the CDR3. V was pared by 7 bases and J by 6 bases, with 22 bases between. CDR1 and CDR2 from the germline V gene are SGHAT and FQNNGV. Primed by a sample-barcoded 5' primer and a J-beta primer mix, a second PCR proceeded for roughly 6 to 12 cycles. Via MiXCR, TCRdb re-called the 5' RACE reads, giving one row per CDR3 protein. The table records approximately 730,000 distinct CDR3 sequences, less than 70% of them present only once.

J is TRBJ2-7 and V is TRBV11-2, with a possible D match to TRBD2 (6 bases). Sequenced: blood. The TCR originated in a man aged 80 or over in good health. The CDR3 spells CASNHQRRVVAEQYF. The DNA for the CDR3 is TGTGCCAGCAACCACCAGCGGAGGGTGGTGGCCGAGCAGTACTTC.